The T cell receptor (beta chain) under discussion was sequenced for a study of shared clonotypes between healthy human individuals. The study's findings and limits: Estimated richness was generally greater in naive than memory subsets. It was expected that sequencing depth would affect clonotype sharing among donors.

The study separated CD4+ cells into CD45RA+ naive and CD45RA-negative memory subsets. This clone was seen a few times. Its antigen is as yet unknown. Germline V gene lookup returns CDR1 SQVTM and CDR2 ANQGSEA. This CDR3 is 16 amino acids long. V gave up 4 bases and J gave up 5 bases; unmatched junction bases: 8. Generated by immunoSEQ multiplex PCR, the TCRdb table keeps only in-frame clones and is missing some. The table includes about 1 million clones, 60% to 80% detected once. The sequencing input was memory CD4+ T cells sorted from blood. Subset here: CD45RA-negative fraction. The chain combines TRBV29-1 with TRBJ2-5; TRBD2 matches at 15 bases. The sequence was collected from a man aged 18 to 29 in good health. Here the CDR3 DNA reads TGCAGCGTTGGAAAAGGACTAGCGGGAGGGGGGGAGACCCAGTACTTC. It codes for CSVGKGLAGGGETQYF.